The sequence of this TCR beta chain was determined in a study of technical replicates of blood from several donors. This CDR3 is 15 amino acids long. The V segment lost 7 bases and the J segment 7 bases; nucleotides outside the gene matches: 9. Germline CDR1 is SGHAT and CDR2 is FQNNGV. Profiled with immunoSEQ multiplex PCR; TCRdb holds only in-frame clones, not every one. Here the sample spans just over 75,000 clones, roughly 93% being singletons. This chain links TRBV11-2 with TRBJ2-2; 10 nucleotides agree with TRBD1. This clonotype was sampled from a human donor in good health. Input material: T cells isolated from PBMCs. The CDR3 loop is CASKRTGGLVGELFF. CDR3 coding DNA: TGTGCCAGCAAAAGGACAGGGGGACTGGTCGGGGAGCTGTTTTTT.